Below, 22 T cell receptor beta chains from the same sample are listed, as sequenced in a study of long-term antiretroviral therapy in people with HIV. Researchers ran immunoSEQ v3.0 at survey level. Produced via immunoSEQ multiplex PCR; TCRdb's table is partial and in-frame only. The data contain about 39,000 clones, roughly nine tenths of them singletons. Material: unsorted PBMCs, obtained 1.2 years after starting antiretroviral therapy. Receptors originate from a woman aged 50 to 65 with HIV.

The CDR3 nucleotides read TGTGCCTGGAAAAGGGAGGGGCGGACTGAAGCTTTCTTT. Its protein is CAWKREGRTEAFF. This chain connects TRBV30 to TRBJ1-1, with D tentatively TRBD1 (5 bases). CDR1 and CDR2 (germline): GTSNPN, SVGIG (reference sequence). The CDR3 consists of 13 residues. Trimming pared 4 bases from V and 5 bases from J, leaving 14 bases between.

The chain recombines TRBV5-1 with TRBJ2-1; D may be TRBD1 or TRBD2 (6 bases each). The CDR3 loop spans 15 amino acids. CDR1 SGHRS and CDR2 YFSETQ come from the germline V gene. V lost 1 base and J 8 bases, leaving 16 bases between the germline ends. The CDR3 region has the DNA TGCGCCAGCAGCTTGTGGTCCTGGGGGGCCGATGAGCAGTTCTTC. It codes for CASSLWSWGADEQFF.

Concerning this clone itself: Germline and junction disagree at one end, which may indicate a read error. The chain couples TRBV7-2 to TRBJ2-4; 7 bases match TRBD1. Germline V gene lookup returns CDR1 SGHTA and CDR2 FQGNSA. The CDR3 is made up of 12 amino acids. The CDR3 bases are TGTGCCAGCAGCCCAAGGTGGGACAGCCCCGTTTTC. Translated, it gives CASSPRWDSPVF.

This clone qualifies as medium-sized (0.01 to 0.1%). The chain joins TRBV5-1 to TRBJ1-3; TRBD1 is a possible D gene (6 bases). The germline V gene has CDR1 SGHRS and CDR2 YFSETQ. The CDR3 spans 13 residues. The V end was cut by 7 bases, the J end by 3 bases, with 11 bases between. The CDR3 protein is CASSDRSGNTIYF. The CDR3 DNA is TGCGCCAGCTCAGACAGGAGTGGAAACACCATATATTTT. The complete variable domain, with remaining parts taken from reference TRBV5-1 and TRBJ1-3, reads KAGVTQTPRYLIKTRGQQVTLSCSPISGHRSVSWYQQTPGQGLQFLFEYFSETQRNKGNFPGRFSGRQFSNSRSEMNVSTLELGDSALYLCASSDRSGNTIYFGEGSWLTVV.

The CDR3: CASSLLLGPNYEQYF. The CDR3 DNA is TGTGCCAGCAGCTTGTTGTTGGGACCGAACTACGAGCAGTACTTC. The gene calls are TRBV5-4 and TRBJ2-7, with D possibly called TRBD1 or TRBD2 (5 bases each). The CDR3 contains 15 residues. The ends were cut back, 1 base at V and 3 bases at J, with 14 bases in the middle. Germline CDR1 and CDR2: SGHNT and YYREEE (reference sequence).

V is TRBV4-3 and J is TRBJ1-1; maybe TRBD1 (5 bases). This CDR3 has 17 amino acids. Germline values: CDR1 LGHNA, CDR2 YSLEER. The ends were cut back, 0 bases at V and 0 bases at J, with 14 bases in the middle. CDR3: CASSQDIPADMNTEAFF. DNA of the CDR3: TGCGCCAGCAGCCAAGATATCCCAGCGGACATGAACACTGAAGCTTTCTTT.

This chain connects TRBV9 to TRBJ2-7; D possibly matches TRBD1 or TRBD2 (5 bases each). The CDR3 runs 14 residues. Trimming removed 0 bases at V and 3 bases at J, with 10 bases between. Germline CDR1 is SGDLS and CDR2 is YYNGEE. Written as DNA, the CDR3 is TGTGCCAGCAGCGTAGGGGACCGCAACTACGAGCAGTACTTC. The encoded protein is CASSVGDRNYEQYF. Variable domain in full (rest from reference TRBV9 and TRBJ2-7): DSGVTQTPKHLITATGQRVTLRCSPRSGDLSVYWYQQSLDQGLQFLIQYYNGEERAKGNILERFSAQQFPDLHSELNLSSLELGDSALYFCASSVGDRNYEQYFGPGTRLTVT.

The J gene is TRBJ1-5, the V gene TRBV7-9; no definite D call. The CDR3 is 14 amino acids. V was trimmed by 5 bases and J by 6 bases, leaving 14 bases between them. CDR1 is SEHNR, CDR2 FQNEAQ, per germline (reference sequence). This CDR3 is CASSAGGTGQPQHF. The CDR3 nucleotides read TGTGCCAGCAGCGCAGGAGGCACCGGTCAGCCCCAGCATTTT.

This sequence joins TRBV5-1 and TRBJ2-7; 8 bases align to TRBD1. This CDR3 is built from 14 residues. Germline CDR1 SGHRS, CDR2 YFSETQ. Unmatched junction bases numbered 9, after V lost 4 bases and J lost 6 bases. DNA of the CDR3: TGCGCCAGCAGCCCGAGGACAGGGCAGAGCGAGCAGTACTTC. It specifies CASSPRTGQSEQYF.

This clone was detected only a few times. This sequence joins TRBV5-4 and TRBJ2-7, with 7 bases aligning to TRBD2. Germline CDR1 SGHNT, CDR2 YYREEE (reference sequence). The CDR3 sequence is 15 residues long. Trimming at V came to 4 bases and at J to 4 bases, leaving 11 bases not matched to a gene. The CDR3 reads CASSRSGAPRYEQYF. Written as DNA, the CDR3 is TGTGCCAGCAGCAGAAGCGGGGCCCCGAGGTACGAGCAGTACTTC.

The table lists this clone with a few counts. DNA for the CDR3: TGTGCCAGCAGCTTAGGCCAGGGGGACTCACCCCTCCACTTT. Amino acid sequence: CASSLGQGDSPLHF. The chain joins TRBV13 to TRBJ1-6, with 7 bases aligning to TRBD1. This CDR3 is built from 14 residues. V gave up 0 bases and J gave up 10 bases; unmatched junction bases: 3. Germline CDR1 reads PRHDT; CDR2 reads FYEKMQ (reference sequence).

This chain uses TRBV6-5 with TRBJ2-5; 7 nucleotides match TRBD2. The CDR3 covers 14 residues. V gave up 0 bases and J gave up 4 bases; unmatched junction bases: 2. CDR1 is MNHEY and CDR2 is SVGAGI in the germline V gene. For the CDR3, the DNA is TGTGCCAGCAGTTACTCGGGAGGGATAGAGACCCAGTACTTC. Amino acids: CASSYSGGIETQYF.

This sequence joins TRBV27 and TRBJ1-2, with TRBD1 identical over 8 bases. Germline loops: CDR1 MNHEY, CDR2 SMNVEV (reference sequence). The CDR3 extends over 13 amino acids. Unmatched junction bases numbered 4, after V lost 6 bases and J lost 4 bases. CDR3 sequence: CASRRTGSYGYTF. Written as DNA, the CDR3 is TGTGCCAGCAGACGGACAGGGAGCTATGGCTACACCTTC.

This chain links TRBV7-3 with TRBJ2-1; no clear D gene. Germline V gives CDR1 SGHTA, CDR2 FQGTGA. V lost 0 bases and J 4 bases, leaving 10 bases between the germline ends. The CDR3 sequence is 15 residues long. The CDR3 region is CASSLTYDSYNEQFF. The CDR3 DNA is TGTGCCAGCAGCTTAACCTACGACTCTTACAATGAGCAGTTCTTC.

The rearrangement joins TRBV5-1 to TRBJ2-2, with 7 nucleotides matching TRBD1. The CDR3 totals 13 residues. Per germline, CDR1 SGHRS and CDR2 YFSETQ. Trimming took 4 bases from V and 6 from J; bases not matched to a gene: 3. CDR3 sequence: CASSPGGPGELFF. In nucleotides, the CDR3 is TGCGCCAGCAGCCCAGGGGGACCCGGGGAGCTGTTTTTT.

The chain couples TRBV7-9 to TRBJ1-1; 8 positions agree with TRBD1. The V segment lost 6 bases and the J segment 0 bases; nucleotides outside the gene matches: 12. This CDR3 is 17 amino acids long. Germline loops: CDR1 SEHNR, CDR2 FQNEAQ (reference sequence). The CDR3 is CASRFDRGLLVNTEAFF. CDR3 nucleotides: TGTGCCAGCAGATTTGACAGGGGATTGTTGGTGAACACTGAAGCTTTCTTT. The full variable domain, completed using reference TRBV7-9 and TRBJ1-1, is DTGVSQNPRHKITKRGQNVTFRCDPISEHNRLYWYRQTLGQGPEFLTYFQNEAQLEKSRLLSDRFSAERPKGSFSTLEIQRTEQGDSAMYLCASRFDRGLLVNTEAFFGQGTRLTVV.

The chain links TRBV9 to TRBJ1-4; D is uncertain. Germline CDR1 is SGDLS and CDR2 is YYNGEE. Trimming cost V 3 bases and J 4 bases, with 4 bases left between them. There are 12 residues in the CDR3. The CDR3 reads CASSAINEKLFF. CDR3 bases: TGTGCCAGCAGCGCCATTAATGAAAAACTGTTTTTT.

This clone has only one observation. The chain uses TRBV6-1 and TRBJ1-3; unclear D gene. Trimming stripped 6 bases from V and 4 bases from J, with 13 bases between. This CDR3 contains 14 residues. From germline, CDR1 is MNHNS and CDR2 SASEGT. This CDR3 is CASSTDPLGNTIYF. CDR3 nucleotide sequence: TGTGCCAGCAGCACAGACCCTCTGGGAAACACCATATATTTT.

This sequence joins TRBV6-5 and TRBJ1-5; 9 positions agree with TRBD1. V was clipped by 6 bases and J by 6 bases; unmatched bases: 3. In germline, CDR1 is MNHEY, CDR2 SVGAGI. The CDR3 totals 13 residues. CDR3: CASSVQGAQPQHF. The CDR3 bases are TGTGCCAGCAGCGTACAGGGGGCTCAGCCCCAGCATTTT.

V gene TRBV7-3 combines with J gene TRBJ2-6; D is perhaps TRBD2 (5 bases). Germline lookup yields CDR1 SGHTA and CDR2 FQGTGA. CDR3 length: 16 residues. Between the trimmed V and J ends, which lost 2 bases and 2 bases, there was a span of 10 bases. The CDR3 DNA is TGTGCCAGCAGCTTAGCTCAGAGGGCTGGGGCCAACGTCCTGACTTTC. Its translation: CASSLAQRAGANVLTF. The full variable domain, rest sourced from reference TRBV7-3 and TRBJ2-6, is GAGVSQTPSNKVTEKGKYVELRCDPISGHTALYWYRQSLGQGPEFLIYFQGTGAADDSGLPNDRFFAVRPEGSVSTLKIQRTERGDSAVYLCASSLAQRAGANVLTFGAGSRLTVL.

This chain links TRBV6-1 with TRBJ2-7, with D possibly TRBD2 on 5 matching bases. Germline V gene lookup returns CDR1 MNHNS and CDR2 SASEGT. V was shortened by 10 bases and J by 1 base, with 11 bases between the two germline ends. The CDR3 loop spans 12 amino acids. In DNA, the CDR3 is TGTGCCACCGGACGGGGTTCCTACGAGCAGTACTTC. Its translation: CATGRGSYEQYF.

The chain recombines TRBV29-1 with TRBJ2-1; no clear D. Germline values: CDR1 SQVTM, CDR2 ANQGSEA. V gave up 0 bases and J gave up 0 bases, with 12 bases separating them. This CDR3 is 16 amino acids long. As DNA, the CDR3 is TGCAGCGTTGAAGAGGCCGCACCCATCTCCTACAATGAGCAGTTCTTC. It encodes CSVEEAAPISYNEQFF.